This T cell receptor beta chain was documented in a study (TCRdb year 2016). This clonotype occurred a few times. This receptor's antigen is unknown. Base qualities are not recorded, but no much larger clone differs from it by a single base. Receptors were amplified or captured by RT-PCR. TCRdb shows the sequencer as Illumina MiSeq. Through fastp at Q25 and MiXCR, TCRdb rebuilt clones from the public reads, retaining in-frame beta chains. For every CDR3 protein sequence, its rows merge into one entry that carries the most common genes and DNA. This sample lists fewer than 800,000 distinct CDR3 sequences; 13% to 15% were detected once. Of the sample, 3% to 4.5% is held by the ten largest clones. The CDR3 spans 17 residues, from the cysteine through the phenylalanine. Kept here is only the CDR3 DNA, which spans 51 bases and is read in frame from base 1. The germline V gene provides CDR1 SQVTM and CDR2 ANQGSEA. Trimming leaves V shorter by 5 bases and J shorter by 2 bases, with the junction holding 16 bases beyond the gene matches.

The sequence links TRBV29-1 to TRBJ1-2; TRBD1 fits 8 bases in the junction. Specimen: memory CD4+ T cells from blood. The receptor was derived from a female donor in good health, serving as a healthy control. The nucleotides read TGCAGCGTTTCCGGGACAGGCCGTTCCGGGGTCAACTATGGCTACACCTTC. This sequence encodes CSVSGTGRSGVNYGYTF. Extended through the reference TRBV29-1 and TRBJ1-2 proteins, this CDR3 yields the full variable domain: SAVISQKPSRDICQRGTSLTIQCQVDSQVTMMFWYRQQPGQSLTLIATANQGSEATYESGFVIDKFPISRPNLTFSTLTVSNMSPEDSSIYLCSVSGTGRSGVNYGYTFGSGTRLTVV.